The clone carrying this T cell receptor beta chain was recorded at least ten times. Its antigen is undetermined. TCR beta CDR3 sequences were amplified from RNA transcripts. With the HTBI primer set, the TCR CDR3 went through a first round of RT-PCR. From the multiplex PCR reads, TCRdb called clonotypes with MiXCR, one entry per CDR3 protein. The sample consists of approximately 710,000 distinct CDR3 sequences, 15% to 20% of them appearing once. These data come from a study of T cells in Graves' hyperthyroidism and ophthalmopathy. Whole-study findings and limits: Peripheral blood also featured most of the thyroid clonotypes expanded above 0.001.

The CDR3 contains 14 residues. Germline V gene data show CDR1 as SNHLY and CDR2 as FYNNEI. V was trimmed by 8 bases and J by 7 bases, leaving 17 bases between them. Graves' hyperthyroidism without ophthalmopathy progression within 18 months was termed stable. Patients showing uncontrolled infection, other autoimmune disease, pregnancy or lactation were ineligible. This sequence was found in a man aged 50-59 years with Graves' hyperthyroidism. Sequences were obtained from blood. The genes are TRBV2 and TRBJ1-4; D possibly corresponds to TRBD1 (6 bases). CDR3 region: CASSSGEVPEKLFF. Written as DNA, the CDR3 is TGTGCCAGCTCCTCAGGGGAGGTCCCTGAAAAACTGTTTTTT.